This entry lists 8 T cell receptor beta chains sequenced from one sample in a study of CD8 T cells in ankylosing spondylitis. Study outcomes and limitations: A motif of 7 or 8 highly homologous TCR beta variants was seen as apparently characteristic of ankylosing spondylitis blood.

These TCRs' antigens remain unknown. One entry per CDR3 protein results from TCRdb running MiXCR on the 5' RACE reads. This table holds roughly 470,000 distinct CDR3 sequences, 25% to 30% found once. The sequencing input was blood, either unsorted or a sorted T cell fraction (not recorded which). Receptor source: a male donor with ankylosing spondylitis.

J is TRBJ2-2 and V is TRBV5-1; no firm D call. Germline assignment: CDR1 SGHRS and CDR2 YFSETQ. V lost 2 bases to trimming and J lost 3 bases, with 8 bases between them. This CDR3 has 14 amino acids. CDR3 nucleotide sequence: TGCGCCAGCAGCTTCCCGGTGGACACCGGGGAGCTGTTTTTT. Amino acids: CASSFPVDTGELFF. The full variable domain, rest sourced from reference TRBV5-1 and TRBJ2-2, is KAGVTQTPRYLIKTRGQQVTLSCSPISGHRSVSWYQQTPGQGLQFLFEYFSETQRNKGNFPGRFSGRQFSNSRSEMNVSTLELGDSALYLCASSFPVDTGELFFGEGSRLTVL.

This clonotype was picked up a small number of times. The chain couples TRBV20-1 to TRBJ1-2; D is unclear. Trimming shortened V by 0 bases and J by 4 bases, and 12 bases separated the two germline ends. CDR3 size: 14 residues. CDR1 is DFQATT and CDR2 is SNEGSKA in the germline V gene (reference sequence). This CDR3 is CSARDLESLYGYTF. CDR3 DNA sequence: TGCAGTGCTAGAGATCTTGAGAGCCTCTATGGCTACACCTTC.

This clonotype was seen a single time. The chain joins TRBV30 to TRBJ1-5; tentatively, D is TRBD1 (5 bases). CDR1 and CDR2 from the germline V gene are GTSNPN and SVGIG (reference sequence). Between the trimmed V and J ends, which lost 2 bases and 0 bases, there was a span of 14 bases. There are 16 residues in the CDR3. CDR3 nucleotide sequence: TGTGCCTGGAGTCCCCCGGGACCCCTTAGCAATCAGCCCCAGCATTTT. This sequence encodes CAWSPPGPLSNQPQHF.

In DNA form, the CDR3 reads TGCGCCAGCAGCGCGACAGGGGGTCGGAAGGAAGAGACCCAGTACTTC. Amino acids: CASSATGGRKEETQYF. The rearrangement uses TRBV5-1 and TRBJ2-5; 9 positions match TRBD1. This CDR3 has 16 amino acids. Trimming cost V 4 bases and J 3 bases; bases outside gene matches: 10. CDR1 SGHRS and CDR2 YFSETQ come from the germline V gene.

This clonotype was recorded a few times. The V call is TRBV5-1, the J call TRBJ2-2; TRBD2 matches at 13 bases. Germline CDR1 is SGHRS and CDR2 is YFSETQ. The CDR3 is 18 amino acids. Germline trimming cut 4 bases from V and 6 bases from J; bases unmatched to any gene: 12. DNA for the CDR3: TGCGCCAGCAGCCAGGTCGTTTCCGGACTAGCGGGAGCCGGGGAGCTGTTTTTT. Amino acid sequence: CASSQVVSGLAGAGELFF. Full variable domain (outside the CDR3, taken from reference TRBV5-1 and TRBJ2-2): KAGVTQTPRYLIKTRGQQVTLSCSPISGHRSVSWYQQTPGQGLQFLFEYFSETQRNKGNFPGRFSGRQFSNSRSEMNVSTLELGDSALYLCASSQVVSGLAGAGELFFGEGSRLTVL.

The chain carries TRBV3-1 and TRBJ1-5; TRBD1 might be the D (5 bases). Trimming took 3 bases from V and 7 from J, leaving 13 bases between them. The CDR3 loop spans 14 amino acids. Germline V gene data show CDR1 as LGHDT and CDR2 as YNNKEL (reference sequence). In DNA, the CDR3 is TGTGCCAGCAGCCAGGGACCGAGCGGACAGCCCCAGCATTTT. This gives the protein CASSQGPSGQPQHF.

This chain uses TRBV10-2 with TRBJ2-7; D uncertain. Germline V gene lookup returns CDR1 WSHSY and CDR2 SAAADI. There are 11 residues in the CDR3. The ends were cut back, 7 bases at V and 5 bases at J, with 9 bases in the middle. CDR3 residues: CASIRINEQYF. The CDR3 nucleotides read TGCGCCAGCATACGCATCAACGAGCAGTACTTC.

This clonotype was seen more than once but under ten times. This rearrangement joins TRBV5-1 to TRBJ1-2, with 8 bases fitting TRBD1. CDR1 SGHRS and CDR2 YFSETQ come from the germline V gene. The CDR3 contains 14 residues. The ends lost 5 bases at V and 0 bases at J; junction bases unmatched: 3. The CDR3 DNA reads as TGCGCCAGCAGACCACAGGGGGCTAACTATGGCTACACCTTC. It specifies CASRPQGANYGYTF.